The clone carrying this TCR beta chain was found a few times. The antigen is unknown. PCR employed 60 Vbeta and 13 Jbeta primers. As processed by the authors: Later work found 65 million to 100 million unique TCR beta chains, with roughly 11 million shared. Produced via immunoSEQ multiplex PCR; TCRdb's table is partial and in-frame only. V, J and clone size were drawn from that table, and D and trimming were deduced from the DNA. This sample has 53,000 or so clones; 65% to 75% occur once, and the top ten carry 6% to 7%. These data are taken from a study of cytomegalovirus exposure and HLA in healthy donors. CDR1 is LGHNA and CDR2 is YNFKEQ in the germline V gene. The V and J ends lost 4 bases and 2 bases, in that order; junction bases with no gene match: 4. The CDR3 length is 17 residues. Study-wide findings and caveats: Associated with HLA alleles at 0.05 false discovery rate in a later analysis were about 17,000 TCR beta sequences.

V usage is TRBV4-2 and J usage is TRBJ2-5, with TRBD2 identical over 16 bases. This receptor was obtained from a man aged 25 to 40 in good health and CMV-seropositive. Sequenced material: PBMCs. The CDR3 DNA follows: TGTGCCAGCAGCCCCGGGACTAGCGGGGGGGGGCAAGAGACCCAGTACTTC. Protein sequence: CASSPGTSGGGQETQYF.